This T cell receptor beta chain came from a study of OX40 agonist ivuxolimab in advanced cancers. A word on this clone: Its specificity is unknown.

General study points: Clonal expansion was seen in CD4+ and CD8+ blood T cells by week 6 at 0.1 to 3.0 mg/kg. More expanded clones were found, on average, in CD8+ than in CD4+ T cells.

TCRdb's copy holds only in-frame clones and misses some; the assay was immunoSEQ multiplex PCR. This table holds almost 80,000 clones, around 90% found once. The origin of this receptor is an adult with an advanced solid tumor such as melanoma, head and neck, liver or kidney cancer. The sequencing used CD4+ or CD8+ T cells sorted from blood, collected in a trial of the OX40 agonist ivuxolimab.

The CDR3 region is CASSNQETQYF. In DNA, the CDR3 is TGTGCCAGCAGCAACCAAGAGACCCAGTACTTC. The chain recombines TRBV5-4 with TRBJ2-5; no definite D call. The V end lost 4 bases, the J end lost 0 bases, and 1 base lay between the germline ends. CDR1 is SGHNT and CDR2 is YYREEE in the germline V gene (reference sequence). This CDR3 comprises 11 residues.